This TCR beta chain originates from a study of shared clonotypes between healthy human individuals. Study observations and caveats: Non-shared clonotypes were found to have lower generation probabilities than the clonotypes that were shared by all four of the sorted-subset donors.

Notes on this clone: Its cognate antigen is unknown.

The germline CDR1 and CDR2 sequences are SGHTA and FQGTGA. CDR3 length: 13 amino acids. V was pared by 4 bases and J by 4 bases, with 11 bases between. TCRdb keeps only in-frame clones here, not all; method: immunoSEQ multiplex PCR. The sample has about 1.1 million clones; approximately 80% are singletons. The sequence came from a man aged 18 to 29 in good health. Some clones in this sample may be carry-over from other donors' samples. Source material: memory CD4+ T cells from PBMCs. As for subset: CD45RA-negative fraction. This sequence joins TRBV7-3 and TRBJ2-7; D unresolved. The CDR3 sequence: CASSYRWGYEQYF. CDR3 coding DNA: TGTGCCAGCAGCTATAGGTGGGGATACGAGCAGTACTTC.